This TCR beta chain was recorded in a study of response to subunit inactivated influenza vaccine. Study results and limitations: After each seasonal influenza vaccination, few new T cells are recruited, the authors suggested.

The CDR3 consists of 12 residues. The V end lost 3 bases, the J end lost 7 bases, and 12 bases lay between the germline ends. Germline CDR1 reads DFQATT; CDR2 reads SNEGSKA (reference sequence). This clonotype was counted only a few times. No antigen is known for it. MiXCR was run by TCRdb on the RT-PCR reads, yielding one entry per CDR3 protein. Altogether about 580,000 distinct CDR3 sequences are present, about 15% being singletons, with the ten largest covering 11%. The chain is built from TRBV20-1 and TRBJ1-2; D remains ambiguous. The material was PBMCs from blood, obtained 12 days after vaccination. This receptor was identified in a man in his fifties who received an inactivated influenza vaccine. The CDR3 here is CSARGIQFGYTF. In DNA form, the CDR3 reads TGCAGTGCTAGGGGGATCCAGTTTGGCTACACCTTC.